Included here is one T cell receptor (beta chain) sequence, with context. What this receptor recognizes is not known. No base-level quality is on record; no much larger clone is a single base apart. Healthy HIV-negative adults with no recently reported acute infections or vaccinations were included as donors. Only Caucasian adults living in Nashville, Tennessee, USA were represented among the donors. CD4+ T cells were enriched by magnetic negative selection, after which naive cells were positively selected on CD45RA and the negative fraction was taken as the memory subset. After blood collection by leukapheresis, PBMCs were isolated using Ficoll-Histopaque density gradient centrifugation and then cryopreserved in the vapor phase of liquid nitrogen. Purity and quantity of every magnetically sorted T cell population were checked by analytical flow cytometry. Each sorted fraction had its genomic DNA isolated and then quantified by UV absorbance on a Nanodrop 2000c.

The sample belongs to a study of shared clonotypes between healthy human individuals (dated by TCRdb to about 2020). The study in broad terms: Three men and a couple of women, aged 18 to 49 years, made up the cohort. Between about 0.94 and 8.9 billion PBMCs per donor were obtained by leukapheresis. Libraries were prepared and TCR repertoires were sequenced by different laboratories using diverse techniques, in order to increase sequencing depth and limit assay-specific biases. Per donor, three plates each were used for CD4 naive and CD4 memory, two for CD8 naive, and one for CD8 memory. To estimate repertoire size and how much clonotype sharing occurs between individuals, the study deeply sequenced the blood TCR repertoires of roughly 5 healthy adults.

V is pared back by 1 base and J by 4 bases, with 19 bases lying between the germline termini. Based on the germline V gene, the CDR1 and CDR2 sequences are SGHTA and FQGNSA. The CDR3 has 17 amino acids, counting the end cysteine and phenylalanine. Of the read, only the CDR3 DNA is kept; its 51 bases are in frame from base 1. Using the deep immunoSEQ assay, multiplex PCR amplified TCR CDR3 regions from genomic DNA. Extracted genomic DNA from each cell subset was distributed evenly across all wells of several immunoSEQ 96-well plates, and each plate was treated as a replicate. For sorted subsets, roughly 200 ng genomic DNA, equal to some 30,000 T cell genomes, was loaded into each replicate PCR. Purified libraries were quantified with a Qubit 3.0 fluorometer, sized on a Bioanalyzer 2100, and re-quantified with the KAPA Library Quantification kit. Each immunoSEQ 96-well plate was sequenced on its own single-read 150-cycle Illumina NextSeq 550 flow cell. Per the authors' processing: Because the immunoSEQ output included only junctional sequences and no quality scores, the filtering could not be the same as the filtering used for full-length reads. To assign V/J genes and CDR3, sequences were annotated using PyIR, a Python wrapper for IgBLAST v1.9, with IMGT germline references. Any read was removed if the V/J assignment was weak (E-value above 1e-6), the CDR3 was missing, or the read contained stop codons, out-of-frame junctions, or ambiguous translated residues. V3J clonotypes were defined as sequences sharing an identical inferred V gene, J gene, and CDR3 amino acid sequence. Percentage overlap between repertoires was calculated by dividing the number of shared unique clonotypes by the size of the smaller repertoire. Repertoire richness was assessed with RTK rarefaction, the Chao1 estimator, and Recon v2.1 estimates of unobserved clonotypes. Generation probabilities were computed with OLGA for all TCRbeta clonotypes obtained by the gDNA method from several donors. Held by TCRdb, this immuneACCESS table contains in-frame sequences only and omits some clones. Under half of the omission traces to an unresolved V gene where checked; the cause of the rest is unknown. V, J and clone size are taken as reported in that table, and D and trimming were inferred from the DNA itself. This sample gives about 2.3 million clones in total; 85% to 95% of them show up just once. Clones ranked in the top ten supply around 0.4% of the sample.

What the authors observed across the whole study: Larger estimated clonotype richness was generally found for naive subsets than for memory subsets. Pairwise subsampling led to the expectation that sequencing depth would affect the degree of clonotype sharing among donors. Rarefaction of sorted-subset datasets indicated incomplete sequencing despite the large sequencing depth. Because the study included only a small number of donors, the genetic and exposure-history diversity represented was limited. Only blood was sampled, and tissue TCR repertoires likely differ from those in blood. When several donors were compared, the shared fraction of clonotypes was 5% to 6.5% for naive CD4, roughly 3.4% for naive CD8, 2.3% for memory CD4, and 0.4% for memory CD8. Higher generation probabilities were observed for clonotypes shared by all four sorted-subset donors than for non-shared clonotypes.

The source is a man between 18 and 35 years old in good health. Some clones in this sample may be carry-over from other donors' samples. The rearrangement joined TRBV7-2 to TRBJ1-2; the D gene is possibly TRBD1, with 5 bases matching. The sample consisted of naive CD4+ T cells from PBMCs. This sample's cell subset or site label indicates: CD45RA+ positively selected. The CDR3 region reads CASSLVLGQGSTYGYTF. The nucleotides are TGTGCCAGCAGCTTAGTTTTAGGGCAGGGCAGTACCTATGGCTACACCTTC.